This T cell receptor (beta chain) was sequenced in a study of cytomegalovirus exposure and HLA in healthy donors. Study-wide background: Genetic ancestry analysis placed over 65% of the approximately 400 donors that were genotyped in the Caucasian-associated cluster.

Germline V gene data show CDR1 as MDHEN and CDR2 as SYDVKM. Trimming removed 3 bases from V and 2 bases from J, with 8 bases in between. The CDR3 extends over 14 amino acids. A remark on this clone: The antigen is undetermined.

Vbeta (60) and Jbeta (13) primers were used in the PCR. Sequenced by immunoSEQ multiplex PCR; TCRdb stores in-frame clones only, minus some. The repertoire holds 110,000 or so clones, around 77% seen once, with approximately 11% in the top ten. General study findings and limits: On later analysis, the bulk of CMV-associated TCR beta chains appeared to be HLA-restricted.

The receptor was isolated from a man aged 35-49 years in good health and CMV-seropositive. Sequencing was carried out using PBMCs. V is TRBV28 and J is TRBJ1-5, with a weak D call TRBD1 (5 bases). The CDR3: CASSFVQGNQPQHF. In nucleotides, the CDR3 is TGTGCCAGCAGTTTTGTACAGGGCAATCAGCCCCAGCATTTT.